The 27 T cell receptor beta chains reported below all come from one sample, sequenced in a study of identifying expanded T cells in peripheral blood. Sequenced by immunoSEQ multiplex PCR; TCRdb stores in-frame clones only, minus some. Altogether 95,000 to 100,000 clones are present, around 85% being singletons, with the ten largest covering roughly 15%. Material: blood. The origin of the receptors is a person aged 18 to 70 in good health.

This chain links TRBV9 with TRBJ2-7, with D possibly TRBD1 on 5 matching bases. CDR3 length: 15 amino acids. Trimming stripped 0 bases from V and 6 bases from J, with 16 bases between. Germline CDR1 reads SGDLS; CDR2 reads YYNGEE. The CDR3 bases are TGTGCCAGCAGCGTAGCCTCAGGGATTTCTGCCGAGCAGTACTTC. Translated: CASSVASGISAEQYF.

This sequence joins TRBV6-5 and TRBJ2-7; a possible D gene is TRBD2 (6 bases). V lost 2 bases to trimming and J lost 6 bases, with 14 bases between them. This CDR3 contains 14 residues. Germline CDR1 is MNHEY and CDR2 is SVGAGI. As DNA, the CDR3 is TGTGCCAGCAGTTACGGGAGGCGCTCCGGCGAGCAGTACTTC. Its translation: CASSYGRRSGEQYF.

The chain carries TRBV15 and TRBJ2-3, with D uncertain. Germline values: CDR1 LNHNV, CDR2 YYDKDF (reference sequence). This CDR3 is 12 amino acids long. V dropped 8 bases and J dropped 6 bases, with 12 bases sitting between them. The CDR3 DNA reads as TGTGCCACCGGTCCGCGGACGGATACGCAGTATTTT. Translation: CATGPRTDTQYF.

The chain carries TRBV6-5 and TRBJ2-6, with unresolved D. Trimming took off 7 bases at V and 0 bases at J, with 10 bases between the two ends. The germline gives CDR1 MNHEY, CDR2 SVGAGI. This CDR3 has 15 amino acids. As DNA, the CDR3 is TGTGCCAGCACCCGGCAAAGCTCTGGGGCCAACGTCCTGACTTTC. Translation: CASTRQSSGANVLTF.

This clone appeared a few times. The CDR3 DNA reads TGTGCCAGCAGCTTACTACCCGGTGTGGATGAGCAGTTCTTC. This translates into CASSLLPGVDEQFF. This chain joins TRBV7-9 and TRBJ2-1; D gene unclear. The CDR3 loop spans 14 amino acids. V was clipped by 2 bases and J by 8 bases, with 13 bases between them. Per germline, CDR1 SEHNR and CDR2 FQNEAQ (reference sequence).

V gene TRBV2 combines with J gene TRBJ1-5, with D unresolved. Germline CDR1 is SNHLY and CDR2 is FYNNEI. The V and J ends lost 4 bases and 4 bases respectively, with 11 bases between them. This CDR3 is 14 amino acids long. This CDR3 reads CASSGNGLNQPQHF. The CDR3 DNA is TGTGCCAGCAGTGGCAATGGCCTAAATCAGCCCCAGCATTTT.

The genes are TRBV2 and TRBJ2-1; D unclear. The CDR3 runs to 15 residues. CDR1 is SNHLY, CDR2 FYNNEI, per germline. V was clipped by 10 bases and J by 0 bases, with 16 bases between them. The CDR3 sequence is CATKITSNSYNEQFF. CDR3 in DNA: TGTGCCACAAAAATAACCTCAAACTCCTACAATGAGCAGTTCTTC.

The chain recombines TRBV5-5 with TRBJ2-7; D is ambiguous. Germline V gene lookup returns CDR1 SGHKS and CDR2 YYEKEE (reference sequence). CDR3 length: 15 residues. The ends were cut back, 5 bases at V and 7 bases at J, with 22 bases in the middle. CDR3 sequence (DNA): TGTGCCAGCAGGGCGGCAGGTCGGGCTTCGAGAGAGCAGTACTTC. Translation: CASRAAGRASREQYF. Full variable domain (missing parts from reference TRBV5-5 and TRBJ2-7): DAGVTQSPTHLIKTRGQQVTLRCSPISGHKSVSWYQQVLGQGPQFIFQYYEKEERGRGNFPDRFSARQFPNYSSELNVNALLLGDSALYLCASRAAGRASREQYFGPGTRLTVT.

This clone turned up a few times. The chain is built from TRBV6-6 and TRBJ2-1; 9 positions agree with TRBD2. This CDR3 comprises 16 residues. Germline V gene sequence: CDR1 MNHNY, CDR2 SVGAGI (reference sequence). V was pared by 4 bases and J by 3 bases, with 7 bases of the junction left unmatched. The CDR3 loop is CASSSGTSQGYNEQFF. In nucleotides, the CDR3 is TGTGCCAGCAGTTCCGGGACTAGCCAAGGCTACAATGAGCAGTTCTTC.

The rearrangement uses TRBV6-6 and TRBJ2-2, with TRBD2 matching over 12 bases. The CDR3 loop spans 14 amino acids. In germline, CDR1 is MNHNY, CDR2 SVGAGI (reference sequence). V was pared by 8 bases and J by 4 bases, with 2 bases of the junction left unmatched. The CDR3 nucleotides read TGTGCCAGCGCTAGCGGGGGGGGCACCGGGGAGCTGTTTTTT. Translated, it gives CASASGGGTGELFF.

The chain uses TRBV6-5 and TRBJ1-4; 8 bases align to TRBD1. With 5 bases clipped from V and 5 bases from J, the junction kept 7 bases outside the gene matches. The CDR3 is 15 amino acids. Germline V lookup: CDR1 MNHEY, CDR2 SVGAGI. CDR3 loop: CASSPHQGANEKLFF. The CDR3 region has the DNA TGTGCCAGCAGTCCCCACCAGGGGGCGAATGAAAAACTGTTTTTT.

This chain joins TRBV4-1 and TRBJ2-3; tentatively, D is TRBD2 (6 bases). Germline CDR1 is MGHRA and CDR2 is YSYEKL. Between the trimmed V and J ends, which lost 0 bases and 6 bases, there was a span of 22 bases. This CDR3 region has 18 residues. CDR3 sequence reads: CASSQEPGRRGPVDTQYF. The DNA for the CDR3 is TGCGCCAGCAGCCAAGAACCTGGAAGGAGGGGACCGGTGGATACGCAGTATTTT.

V usage is TRBV7-9 and J usage is TRBJ2-7; TRBD1 agrees at 7 bases. Trimming at V came to 4 bases and at J to 8 bases, leaving 11 bases not matched to a gene. The germline gives CDR1 SEHNR, CDR2 FQNEAQ (reference sequence). The CDR3 has 14 residues. CDR3 in amino acids: CASSSSSTGYKQYF. For the CDR3, the DNA is TGTGCCAGCAGCTCATCATCGACAGGGTATAAGCAGTACTTC.

The rearrangement links TRBV29-1 to TRBJ2-5, with TRBD1 matching 11 bases. CDR3 length: 13 amino acids. V shed 7 bases, J shed 6 bases, and the junction held 7 bases outside the gene matches. Germline loops: CDR1 SQVTM, CDR2 ANQGSEA. The CDR3 loop is CSDRGQGGKTQYF. DNA for the CDR3: TGCAGCGATAGGGGACAGGGGGGGAAGACCCAGTACTTC.

Turning to this clone: Other DNA sequences within the sample encode an identical CDR3. The V call is TRBV11-2, the J call TRBJ2-5; D is ambiguous. From germline, CDR1 is SGHAT and CDR2 FQNNGV. V lost 3 bases and J lost 5, with 4 bases in between. The length of the CDR3 is 11 residues. CDR3 sequence: CASSLLETQYF. The DNA for the CDR3 is TGTGCCAGCAGCTTGTTGGAGACCCAGTACTTC.

This clone occurred once. The V gene is TRBV2, the J gene TRBJ2-6; D ambiguous. The CDR3 is made up of 14 amino acids. Germline values: CDR1 SNHLY, CDR2 FYNNEI. Trimming took off 6 bases at V and 0 bases at J, with 6 bases between the two ends. Here the CDR3 DNA reads TGTGCCAGCAGCTACAGCTCTGGGGCCAACGTCCTGACTTTC. The encoded protein is CASSYSSGANVLTF.

The chain links TRBV6-5 to TRBJ2-7; 9 bases fit TRBD1. This CDR3 has 15 residues. The V gene end was trimmed by 0 bases and the J gene end by 6 bases; junction bases not matched to a gene: 6. Germline values: CDR1 MNHEY, CDR2 SVGAGI. CDR3 sequence: CASSYSGTGSREQYF. For the CDR3, the DNA is TGTGCCAGCAGTTACTCAGGGACAGGGTCGCGCGAGCAGTACTTC.

Only one count was recorded for this clone. The CDR3 sequence: CDKLSNHHEQYF. CDR3 nucleotides: TGTGACAAGCTTTCTAATCATCACGAGCAGTACTTC. V usage is TRBV7-2 and J usage is TRBJ2-7, with D unresolved. The germline V gene encodes CDR1 SGHTA and CDR2 FQGNSA. The CDR3 runs to 12 residues.

In its sample, this clone was seen once. V gene TRBV5-5 combines with J gene TRBJ2-7, with 7 bases fitting TRBD1. The ends lost 1 base at V and 2 bases at J; junction bases unmatched: 3. The CDR3 is made up of 14 amino acids. Per germline, CDR1 SGHKS and CDR2 YYEKEE (reference sequence). CDR3 coding DNA: TGTGCCAGCAGCTTGACAGGGGCCACCTACGAGCAGTACTTC. It codes for CASSLTGATYEQYF.

This clone was counted between two and nine times. The CDR3 is CASASNYGYTF. The CDR3 DNA sequence: TGTGCCAGCGCCTCGAACTATGGCTACACCTTC. V usage is TRBV19 and J usage is TRBJ1-2; D unresolved. Trimming stripped 9 bases from V and 2 bases from J, with 7 bases between. CDR1 LNHDA and CDR2 SQIVND come from the germline V gene (reference sequence). The CDR3 spans 11 residues.

J is TRBJ2-1 and V is TRBV19; 7 bases fit TRBD1. This CDR3 region has 15 residues. Looked up from germline, CDR1 is LNHDA and CDR2 is SQIVND (reference sequence). V trimming: 5 bases; J trimming: 4 bases; junction bases outside the gene matches: 8. The CDR3: CASSPQGVLYNEQFF. As DNA, the CDR3 is TGTGCCAGTAGTCCCCAGGGGGTCTTATACAATGAGCAGTTCTTC. Together with reference TRBV19 and TRBJ2-1, the CDR3 gives the full variable domain: DGGITQSPKYLFRKEGQNVTLSCEQNLNHDAMYWYRQDPGQGLRLIYYSQIVNDFQKGDIAEGYSVSREKKESFPLTVTSAQKNPTAFYLCASSPQGVLYNEQFFGPGTRLTVL.

The chain links TRBV29-1 to TRBJ2-7; 7 bases fit TRBD1. Germline assignment: CDR1 SQVTM and CDR2 ANQGSEA. V was pared by 2 bases and J by 5 bases, with 3 bases of the junction left unmatched. The CDR3 extends over 12 amino acids. CDR3: CSVEQGGNEQYF. CDR3 coding DNA: TGCAGCGTTGAACAAGGGGGCAACGAGCAGTACTTC.

The chain is built from TRBV21-1 and TRBJ2-1; TRBD2, as called in the table, went unchecked against the DNA. TRBV21-1 is a documented pseudogene. This CDR3 has 16 residues. CDR3 amino acids: CASRTSGGHYYNEQFF. Written as DNA, the CDR3 is TGTGCCAGCAGAACTAGCGGGGGTCACTACTACAATGAGCAGTTCTTC.

V is TRBV2 and J is TRBJ2-7, with D possibly TRBD2 on 6 matching bases. V was shortened by 11 bases and J by 2 bases, with 13 bases between the two germline ends. Germline CDR1 SNHLY, CDR2 FYNNEI. The CDR3 extends over 12 amino acids. The CDR3 DNA sequence: TGTGCCGGGGGGACCGAGGCCTACGAGCAGTACTTC. Its translation: CAGGTEAYEQYF.

For this clone: The same CDR3 arises from other DNA sequences in this sample as well. V usage is TRBV15 and J usage is TRBJ1-6; the D gene is possibly TRBD1 (5 bases). Germline V gene data show CDR1 as LNHNV and CDR2 as YYDKDF (reference sequence). The CDR3 loop spans 14 amino acids. V lost 0 bases and J 5 bases, leaving 5 bases between the germline ends. The CDR3 nucleotides read TGTGCCACCAGCAGAGACAGGGATAATTCACCCCTCCACTTT. Amino acid sequence: CATSRDRDNSPLHF.

The chain recombines TRBV4-1 with TRBJ2-7, with D uncertain. Germline V lookup: CDR1 MGHRA, CDR2 YSYEKL. The CDR3 contains 13 residues. V lost 4 bases to trimming and J lost 10 bases, with 17 bases between them. This CDR3 is CASSLNAPEKQYF. The CDR3 DNA sequence: TGCGCCAGCAGCCTTAATGCCCCGGAGAAACAGTACTTC.

The chain combines TRBV5-1 with TRBJ2-5; the match to TRBD1 covers 8 bases. Germline V gives CDR1 SGHRS, CDR2 YFSETQ. The CDR3 is 15 amino acids. V lost 1 base to trimming and J lost 7 bases; unmatched junction nucleotides: 9. This CDR3 is CASSLRTGGLGTQYF. The CDR3 DNA reads as TGCGCCAGCAGCTTGAGAACAGGGGGGCTCGGGACCCAGTACTTC.